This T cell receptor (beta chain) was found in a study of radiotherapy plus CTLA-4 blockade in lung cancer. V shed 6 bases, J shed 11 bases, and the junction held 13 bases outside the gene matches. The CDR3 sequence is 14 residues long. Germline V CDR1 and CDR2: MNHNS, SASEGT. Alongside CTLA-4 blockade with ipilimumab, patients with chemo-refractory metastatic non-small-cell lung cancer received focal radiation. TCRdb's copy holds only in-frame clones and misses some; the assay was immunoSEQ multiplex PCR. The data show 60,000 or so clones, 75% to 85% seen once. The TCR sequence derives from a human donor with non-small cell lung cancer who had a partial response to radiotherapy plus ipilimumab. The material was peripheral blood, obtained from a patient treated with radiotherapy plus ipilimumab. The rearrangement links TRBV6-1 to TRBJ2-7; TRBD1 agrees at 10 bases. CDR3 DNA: TGTGCCAGCAGCCCACCGGGACAGGGGATTCGGGAGTACTTC. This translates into CASSPPGQGIREYF.